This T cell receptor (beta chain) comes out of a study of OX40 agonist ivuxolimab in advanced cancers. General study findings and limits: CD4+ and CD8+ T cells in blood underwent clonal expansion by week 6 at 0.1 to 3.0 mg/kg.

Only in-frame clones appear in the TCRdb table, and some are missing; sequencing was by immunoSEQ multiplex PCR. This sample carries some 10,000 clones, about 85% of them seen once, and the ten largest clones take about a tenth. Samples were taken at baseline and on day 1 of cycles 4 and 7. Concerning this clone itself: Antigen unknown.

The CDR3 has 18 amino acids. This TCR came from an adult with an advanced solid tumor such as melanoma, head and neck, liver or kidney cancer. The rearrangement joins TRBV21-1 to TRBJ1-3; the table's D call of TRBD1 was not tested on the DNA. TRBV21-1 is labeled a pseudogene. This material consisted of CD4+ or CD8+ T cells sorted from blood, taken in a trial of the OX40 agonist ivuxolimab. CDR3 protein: CASSTPYTQAHSGNTIYF. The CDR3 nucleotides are TGTGCCAGCAGCACACCTTATACACAGGCCCACTCTGGAAACACCATATATTTT.